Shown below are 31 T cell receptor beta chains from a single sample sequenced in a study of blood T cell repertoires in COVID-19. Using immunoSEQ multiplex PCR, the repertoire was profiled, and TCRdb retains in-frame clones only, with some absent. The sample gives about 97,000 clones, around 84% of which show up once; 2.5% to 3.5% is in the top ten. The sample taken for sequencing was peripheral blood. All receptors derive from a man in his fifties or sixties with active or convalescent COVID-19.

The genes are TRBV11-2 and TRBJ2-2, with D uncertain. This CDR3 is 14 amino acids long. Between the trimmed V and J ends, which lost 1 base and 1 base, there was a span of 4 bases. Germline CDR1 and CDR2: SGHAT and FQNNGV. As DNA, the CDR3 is TGTGCCAGCAGCTTAGCCCGGAACACCGGGGAGCTGTTTTTT. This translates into CASSLARNTGELFF.

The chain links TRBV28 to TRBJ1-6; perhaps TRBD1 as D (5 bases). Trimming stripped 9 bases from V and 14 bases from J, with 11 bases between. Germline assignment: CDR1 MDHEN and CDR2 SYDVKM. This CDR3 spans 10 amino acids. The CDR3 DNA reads TGTGCCAGTAAGGGGAGGACCCTCCACTTT. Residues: CASKGRTLHF.

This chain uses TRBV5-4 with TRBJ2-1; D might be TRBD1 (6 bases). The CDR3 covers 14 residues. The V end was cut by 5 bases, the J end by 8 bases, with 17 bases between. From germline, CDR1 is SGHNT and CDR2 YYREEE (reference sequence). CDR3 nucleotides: TGTGCCAGCAGAGGGGACATTCGAGACGATGAGCAGTTCTTC. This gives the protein CASRGDIRDDEQFF.

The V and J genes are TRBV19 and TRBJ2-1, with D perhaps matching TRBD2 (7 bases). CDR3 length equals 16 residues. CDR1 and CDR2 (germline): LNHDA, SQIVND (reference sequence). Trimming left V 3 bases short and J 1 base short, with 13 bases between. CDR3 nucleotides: TGTGCCAGTAGTATTGAGGGGGGGCTTTCCTACAATGAGCAGTTCTTC. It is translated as CASSIEGGLSYNEQFF.

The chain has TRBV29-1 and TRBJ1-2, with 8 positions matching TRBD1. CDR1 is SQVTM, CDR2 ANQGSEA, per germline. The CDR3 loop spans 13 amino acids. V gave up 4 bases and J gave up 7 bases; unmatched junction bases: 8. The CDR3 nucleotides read TGCAGCGTTGGCCCAGGGGGCGCTTTTGGCTACACCTTC. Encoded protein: CSVGPGGAFGYTF.

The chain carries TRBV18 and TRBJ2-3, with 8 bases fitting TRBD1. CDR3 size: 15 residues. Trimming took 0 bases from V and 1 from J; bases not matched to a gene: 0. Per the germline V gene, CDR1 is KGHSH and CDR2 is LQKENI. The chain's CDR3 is CASSPPDRGTDTQYF. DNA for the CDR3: TGTGCCAGCTCACCACCGGACAGGGGCACAGATACGCAGTATTTT.

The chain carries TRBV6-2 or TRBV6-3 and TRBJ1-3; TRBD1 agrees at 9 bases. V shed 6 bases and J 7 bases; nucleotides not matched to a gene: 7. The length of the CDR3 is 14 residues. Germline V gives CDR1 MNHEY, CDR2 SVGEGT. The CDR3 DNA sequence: TGTGCCAGCAGCAATCCGACAGGGGGGAACACCATATATTTT. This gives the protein CASSNPTGGNTIYF.

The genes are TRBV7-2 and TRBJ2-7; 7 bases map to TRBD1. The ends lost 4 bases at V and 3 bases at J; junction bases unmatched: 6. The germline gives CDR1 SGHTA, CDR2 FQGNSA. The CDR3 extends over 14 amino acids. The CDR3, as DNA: TGTGCCAGCAGCTCAGGGACAGCGATCTACGAGCAGTACGTC. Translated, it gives CASSSGTAIYEQYV.

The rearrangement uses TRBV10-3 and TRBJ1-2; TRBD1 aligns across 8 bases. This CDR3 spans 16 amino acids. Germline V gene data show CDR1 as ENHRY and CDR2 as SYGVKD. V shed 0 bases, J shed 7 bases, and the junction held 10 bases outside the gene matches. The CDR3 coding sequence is TGTGCCATCAGTGAGTCGAGACCGACAGGGGAAGGTGGCTACACCTTC. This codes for CAISESRPTGEGGYTF.

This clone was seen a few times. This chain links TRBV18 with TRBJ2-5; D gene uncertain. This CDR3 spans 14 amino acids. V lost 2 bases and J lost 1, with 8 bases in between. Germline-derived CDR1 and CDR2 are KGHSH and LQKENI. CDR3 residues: CASSPSGTQETQYF. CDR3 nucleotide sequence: TGTGCCAGCTCACCATCCGGTACCCAAGAGACCCAGTACTTC.

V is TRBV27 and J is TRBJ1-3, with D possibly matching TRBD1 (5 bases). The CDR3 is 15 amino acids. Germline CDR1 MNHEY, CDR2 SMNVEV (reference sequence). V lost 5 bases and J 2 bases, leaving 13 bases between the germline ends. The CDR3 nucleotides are TGTGCCAGCAGTACGGGGGTACTCCCTGGAAACACCATATATTTT. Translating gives CASSTGVLPGNTIYF.

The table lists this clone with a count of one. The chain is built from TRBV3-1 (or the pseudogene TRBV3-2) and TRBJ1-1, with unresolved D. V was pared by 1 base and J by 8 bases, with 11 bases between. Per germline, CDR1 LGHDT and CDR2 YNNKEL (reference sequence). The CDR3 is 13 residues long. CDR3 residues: CASSQAGREEAFF. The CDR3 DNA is TGTGCCAGCAGCCAAGCGGGAAGAGAAGAAGCTTTCTTT.

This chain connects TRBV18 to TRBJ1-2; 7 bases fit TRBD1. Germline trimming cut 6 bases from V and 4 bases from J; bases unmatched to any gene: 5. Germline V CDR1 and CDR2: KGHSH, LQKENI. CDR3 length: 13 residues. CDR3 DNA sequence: TGTGCCAGCTCCTACAGGGGTAGCTATGGCTACACCTTC. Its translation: CASSYRGSYGYTF. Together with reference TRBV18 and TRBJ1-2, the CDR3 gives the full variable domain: NAGVMQNPRHLVRRRGQEARLRCSPMKGHSHVYWYRQLPEEGLKFMVYLQKENIIDESGMPKERFSAEFPKEGPSILRIQQVVRGDSAAYFCASSYRGSYGYTFGSGTRLTVV.

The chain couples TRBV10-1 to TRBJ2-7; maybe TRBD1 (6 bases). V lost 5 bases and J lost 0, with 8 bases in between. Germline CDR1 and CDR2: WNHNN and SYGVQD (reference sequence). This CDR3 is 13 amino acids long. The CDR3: CASSPGDSYEQYF. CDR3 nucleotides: TGCGCCAGCAGTCCAGGGGACTCCTACGAGCAGTACTTC.

In DNA form, the CDR3 reads TGTGCCAGCAGCCCCGGGACTAGCGGTCTGGAGCAGTACTTC. Its protein product is CASSPGTSGLEQYF. This chain joins TRBV11-3 and TRBJ2-7; 11 bases fit TRBD2. Germline values: CDR1 SGHNT, CDR2 YENEEA. The CDR3 is 14 residues long. V dropped 5 bases and J dropped 7; count of bases not matched to a gene: 7.

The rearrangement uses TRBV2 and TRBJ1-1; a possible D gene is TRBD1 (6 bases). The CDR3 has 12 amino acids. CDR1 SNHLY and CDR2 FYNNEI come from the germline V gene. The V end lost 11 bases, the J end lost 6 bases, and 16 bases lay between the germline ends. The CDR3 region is CAGGAGGSEAFF. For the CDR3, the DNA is TGTGCCGGGGGGGCTGGGGGATCTGAAGCTTTCTTT.

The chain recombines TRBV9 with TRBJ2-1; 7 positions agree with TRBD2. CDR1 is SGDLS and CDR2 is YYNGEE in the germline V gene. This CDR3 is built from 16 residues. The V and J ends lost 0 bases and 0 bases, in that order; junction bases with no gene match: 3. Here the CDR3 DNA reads TGTGCCAGCAGCGTAGGAGCGGGGAGCTCCTACAATGAGCAGTTCTTC. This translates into CASSVGAGSSYNEQFF. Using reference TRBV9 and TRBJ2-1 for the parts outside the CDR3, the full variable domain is DSGVTQTPKHLITATGQRVTLRCSPRSGDLSVYWYQQSLDQGLQFLIQYYNGEERAKGNILERFSAQQFPDLHSELNLSSLELGDSALYFCASSVGAGSSYNEQFFGPGTRLTVL.

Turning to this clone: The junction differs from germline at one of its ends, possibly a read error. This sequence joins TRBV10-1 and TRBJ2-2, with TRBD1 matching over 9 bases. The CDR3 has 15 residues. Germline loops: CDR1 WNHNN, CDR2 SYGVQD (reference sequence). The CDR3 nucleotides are TGCGCCAGCAGTGAACAGGGGGCGAAAACCGGGGAGCTGTTTTTT. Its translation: CASSEQGAKTGELFF.

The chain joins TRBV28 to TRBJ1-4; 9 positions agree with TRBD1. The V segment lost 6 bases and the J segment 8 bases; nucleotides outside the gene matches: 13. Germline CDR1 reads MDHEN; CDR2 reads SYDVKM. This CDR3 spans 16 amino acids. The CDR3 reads CASRPDRGLRNEKLFF. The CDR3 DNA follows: TGTGCCAGCAGACCGGACAGGGGCCTCCGCAACGAAAAACTGTTTTTT.

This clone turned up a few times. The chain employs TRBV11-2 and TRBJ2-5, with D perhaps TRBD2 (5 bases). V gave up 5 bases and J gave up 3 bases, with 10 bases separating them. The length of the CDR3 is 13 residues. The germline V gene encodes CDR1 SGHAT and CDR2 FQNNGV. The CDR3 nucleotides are TGTGCCAGCAGCATCGGACTTAAAGAGACCCAGTACTTC. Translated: CASSIGLKETQYF.

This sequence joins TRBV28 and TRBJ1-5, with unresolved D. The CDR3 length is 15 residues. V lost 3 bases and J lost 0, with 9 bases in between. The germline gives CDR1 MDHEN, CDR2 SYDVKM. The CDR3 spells CASSFGYHSNQPQHF. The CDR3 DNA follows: TGTGCCAGCAGTTTCGGGTACCATAGCAATCAGCCCCAGCATTTT.

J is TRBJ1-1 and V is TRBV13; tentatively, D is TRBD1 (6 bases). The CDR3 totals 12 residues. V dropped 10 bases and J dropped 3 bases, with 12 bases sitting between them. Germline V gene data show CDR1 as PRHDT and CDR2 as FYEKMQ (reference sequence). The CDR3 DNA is TGTGCCATATCTGAGGGGGACACTGAAGCTTTCTTT. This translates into CAISEGDTEAFF.

The CDR3 loop is CASSLGGQGMNTEAFF. DNA for the CDR3: TGTGCCAGCAGCTTAGGTGGACAGGGGATGAACACTGAAGCTTTCTTT. The chain combines TRBV7-2 with TRBJ1-1; 9 bases align to TRBD1. From germline, CDR1 is SGHTA and CDR2 FQGNSA. The CDR3 has 16 residues. Trimming removed 1 base from V and 0 bases from J; junction bases left unmatched: 3.

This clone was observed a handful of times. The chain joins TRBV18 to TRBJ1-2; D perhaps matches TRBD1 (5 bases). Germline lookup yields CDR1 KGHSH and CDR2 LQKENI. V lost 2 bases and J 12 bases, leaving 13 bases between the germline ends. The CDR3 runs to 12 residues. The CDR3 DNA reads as TGTGCCAGCTCACCAATGCAGGGCGGGGACACCTTC. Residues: CASSPMQGGDTF.

The CDR3: CASSTRTGRTYEQYF. CDR3 coding DNA: TGTGCCAGCAGTACCCGGACAGGCCGGACCTACGAGCAGTACTTC. The chain employs TRBV28 and TRBJ2-7; 7 bases fit TRBD1. The length of the CDR3 is 15 residues. The germline V gene has CDR1 MDHEN and CDR2 SYDVKM. V shed 5 bases and J 2 bases; nucleotides not matched to a gene: 9.

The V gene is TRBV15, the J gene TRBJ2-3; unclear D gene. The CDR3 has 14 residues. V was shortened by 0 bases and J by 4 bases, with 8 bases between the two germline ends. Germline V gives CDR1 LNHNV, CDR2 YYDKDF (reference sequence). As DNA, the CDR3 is TGTGCCACCAGCAGAGATCCAGTTCCAGATACGCAGTATTTT. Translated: CATSRDPVPDTQYF.

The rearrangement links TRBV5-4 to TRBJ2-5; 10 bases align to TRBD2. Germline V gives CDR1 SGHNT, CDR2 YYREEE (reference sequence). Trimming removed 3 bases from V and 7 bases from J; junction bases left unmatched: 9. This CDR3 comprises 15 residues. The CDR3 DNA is TGTGCCAGCAGCTCCTCCGGGACTAGCGAGGGGACCCAGTACTTC. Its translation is CASSSSGTSEGTQYF.

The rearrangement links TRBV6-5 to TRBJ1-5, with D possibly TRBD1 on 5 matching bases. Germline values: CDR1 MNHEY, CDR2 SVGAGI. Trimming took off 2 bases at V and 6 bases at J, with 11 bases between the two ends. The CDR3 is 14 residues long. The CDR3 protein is CASSYQEDSQPQHF. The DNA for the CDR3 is TGTGCCAGCAGTTACCAAGAAGACAGTCAGCCCCAGCATTTT.

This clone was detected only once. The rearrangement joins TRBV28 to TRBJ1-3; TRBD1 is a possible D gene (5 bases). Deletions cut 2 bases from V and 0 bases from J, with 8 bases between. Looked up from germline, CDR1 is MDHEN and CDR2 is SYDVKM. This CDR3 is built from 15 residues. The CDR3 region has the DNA TGTGCCAGCAGTTTAATCCAGGGCTCTGGAAACACCATATATTTT. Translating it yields CASSLIQGSGNTIYF. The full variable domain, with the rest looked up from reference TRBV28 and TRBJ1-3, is DVKVTQSSRYLVKRTGEKVFLECVQDMDHENMFWYRQDPGLGLRLIYFSYDVKMKEKGDIPEGYSVSREKKERFSLILESASTNQTSMYLCASSLIQGSGNTIYFGEGSWLTVV.

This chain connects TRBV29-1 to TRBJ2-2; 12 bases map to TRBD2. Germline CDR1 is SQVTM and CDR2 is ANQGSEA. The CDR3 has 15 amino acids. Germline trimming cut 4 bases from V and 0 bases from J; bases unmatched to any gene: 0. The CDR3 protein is CSVGTSGANTGELFF. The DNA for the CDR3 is TGCAGCGTTGGGACTAGCGGGGCGAACACCGGGGAGCTGTTTTTT.

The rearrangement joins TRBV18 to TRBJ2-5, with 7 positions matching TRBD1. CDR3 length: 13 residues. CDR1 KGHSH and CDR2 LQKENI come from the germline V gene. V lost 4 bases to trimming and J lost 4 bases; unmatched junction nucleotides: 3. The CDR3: CASSLTGAETQYF. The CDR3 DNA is TGTGCCAGCTCACTAACAGGGGCAGAGACCCAGTACTTC.